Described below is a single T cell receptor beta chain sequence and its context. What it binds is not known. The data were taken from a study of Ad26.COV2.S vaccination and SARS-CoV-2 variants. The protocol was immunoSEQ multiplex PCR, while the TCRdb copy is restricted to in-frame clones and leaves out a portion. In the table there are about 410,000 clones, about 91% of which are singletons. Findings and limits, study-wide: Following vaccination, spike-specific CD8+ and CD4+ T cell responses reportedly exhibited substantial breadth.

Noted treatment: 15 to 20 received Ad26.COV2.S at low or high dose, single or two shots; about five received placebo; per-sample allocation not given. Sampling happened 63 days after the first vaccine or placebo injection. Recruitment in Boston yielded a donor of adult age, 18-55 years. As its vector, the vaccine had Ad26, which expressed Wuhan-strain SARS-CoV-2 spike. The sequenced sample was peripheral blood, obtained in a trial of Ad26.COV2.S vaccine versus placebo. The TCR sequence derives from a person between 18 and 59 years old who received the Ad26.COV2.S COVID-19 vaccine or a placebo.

The CDR3 loop is CASSAASGGETQYF. The CDR3 region has the DNA TGTGCCAGCAGCGCCGCATCGGGGGGGGAGACCCAGTACTTC. The chain employs TRBV7-2 and TRBJ2-5, with 8 bases identical to TRBD2. CDR3 size: 14 residues. Trimming removed 5 bases from V and 5 bases from J; junction bases left unmatched: 7. CDR1 and CDR2 from the germline V gene are SGHTA and FQGNSA.